This T cell receptor (beta chain) is drawn from a study of CD8 T cells in ankylosing spondylitis. Study-wide points: Seemingly distinctive of ankylosing spondylitis blood was a TCR beta motif formed by eight highly homologous variants.

A single record per CDR3 protein comes from TCRdb applying MiXCR to the 5' RACE reads. The sample shows about 700,000 distinct CDR3 sequences, around 20% of them seen only once. The CDR3 is made up of 15 amino acids. V lost 6 bases, J lost 4 bases, and 15 bases lay in between. A note on this clonotype: Its antigen is as yet unknown.

V usage is TRBV12-3 or TRBV12-4 and J usage is TRBJ2-2, with D perhaps given as TRBD1 or TRBD2 (7 bases each). Sequenced: blood, either unsorted or a sorted T cell fraction (not recorded which). The receptor's source is a male donor with ankylosing spondylitis. The CDR3 nucleotides read TGTGCCAGCAGGATGACAGGGAGGGGCACCGGGGAGCTGTTTTTT. This gives the protein CASRMTGRGTGELFF.